The clone carrying this T cell receptor (beta chain) came up many times. Its antigen is undetermined. Hyperthyroidism patients were newly diagnosed, under 2 months' duration, aged 18 to 65. Using RNA transcripts, the TCR beta CDR3 regions were amplified. HTBI primers primed a first-round RT-PCR, and a second-round multiplex PCR followed. TCRdb independently ran MiXCR on the multiplex PCR reads; one entry per CDR3 protein. The sample consists of about 600,000 distinct CDR3 sequences, about 40% of them appearing once. Trimming took 2 bases from V and 8 from J, leaving 6 bases between them. Germline values: CDR1 MNHEY, CDR2 SVGAGI. This CDR3 comprises 11 residues. The data belong to a study of Graves' ophthalmopathy and Graves' hyperthyroidism. Regarding the study as a whole: Most thyroid clonotypes with frequency above 0.001 were detected in blood too.

The sequencing input was peripheral blood or thyroid tissue (not recorded which). The chain combines TRBV6-5 with TRBJ1-2; D not certain. The receptor's source is an adult man with Graves' hyperthyroidism. CDR3 in amino acids: CASSYEGGYTF. In nucleotides, the CDR3 is TGTGCCAGCAGTTACGAGGGAGGCTACACCTTC.